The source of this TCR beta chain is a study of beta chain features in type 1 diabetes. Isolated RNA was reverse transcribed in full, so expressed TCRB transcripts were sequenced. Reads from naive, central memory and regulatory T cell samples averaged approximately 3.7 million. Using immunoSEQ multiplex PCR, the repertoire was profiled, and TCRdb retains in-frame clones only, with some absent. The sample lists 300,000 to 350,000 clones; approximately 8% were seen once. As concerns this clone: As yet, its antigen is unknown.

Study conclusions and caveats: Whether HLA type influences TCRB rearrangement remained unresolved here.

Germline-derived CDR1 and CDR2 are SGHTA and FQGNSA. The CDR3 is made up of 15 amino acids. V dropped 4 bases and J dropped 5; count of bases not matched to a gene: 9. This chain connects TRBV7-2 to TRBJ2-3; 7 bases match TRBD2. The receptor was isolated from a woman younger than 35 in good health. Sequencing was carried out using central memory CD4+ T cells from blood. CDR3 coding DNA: TGTGCCAGCAGCTCGGGAGGAGCGAGCGGAGATACGCAGTATTTT. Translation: CASSSGGASGDTQYF. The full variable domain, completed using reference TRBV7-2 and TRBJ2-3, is GAGVSQSPSNKVTEKGKDVELRCDPISGHTALYWYRQSLGQGLEFLIYFQGNSAPDKSGLPSDRFSAERTGGSVSTLTIQRTQQEDSAVYLCASSSGGASGDTQYFGPGTRLTVL.